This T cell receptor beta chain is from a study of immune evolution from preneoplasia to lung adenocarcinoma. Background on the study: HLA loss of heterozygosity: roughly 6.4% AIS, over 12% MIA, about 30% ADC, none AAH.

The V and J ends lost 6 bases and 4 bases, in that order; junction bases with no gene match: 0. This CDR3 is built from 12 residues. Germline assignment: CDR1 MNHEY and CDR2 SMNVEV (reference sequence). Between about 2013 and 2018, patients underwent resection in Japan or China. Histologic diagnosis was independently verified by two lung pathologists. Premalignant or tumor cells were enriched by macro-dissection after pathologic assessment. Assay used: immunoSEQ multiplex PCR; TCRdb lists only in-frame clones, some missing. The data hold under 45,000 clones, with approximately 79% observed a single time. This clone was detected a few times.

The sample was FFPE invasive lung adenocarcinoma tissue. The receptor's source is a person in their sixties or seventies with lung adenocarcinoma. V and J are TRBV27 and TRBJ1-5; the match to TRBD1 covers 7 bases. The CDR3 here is CASRTGNQPQHF. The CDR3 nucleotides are TGTGCCAGCAGGACAGGGAATCAGCCCCAGCATTTT.